This TCR beta chain was sequenced in a study of beta chain features in type 1 diabetes (dated by TCRdb to about 2018). The study in broad terms: Mean age, gender distribution, total cell number and subset yield were not different between patients and healthy donors. A total of some 100,000,000 sorted cells were examined across all samples, and a strong correlation was observed between cell number per subset and RNA yield. In the study, TCRB repertoires of sorted circulating CD4+ T cell subsets from recently diagnosed type 1 diabetes patients were compared with those of matched healthy donors. Naive and central memory subsets were obtained from all 28 donors, but regulatory and stem cell-like memory subsets were isolated from only 8 patients and 8 healthy donors. Points the paper makes about the study in general: Because small numbers of individuals were included in the HLA sub-analyses, any influence of HLA type on TCRB rearrangement was left unresolved. In all four CD4+ subsets, TCRB CDR3 length was moderately but significantly shorter in type 1 diabetes patients. Shorter templates might be favored by PCR, yet because patient and control samples were amplified and corrected together, any such skew would affect both groups equally. Patients with type 1 diabetes made fewer insertions and deleted more nucleotides at VDJ recombination sites, implying thymic rearrangement abnormalities. Naive, central memory and regulatory TCRB repertoires appeared more similar among patients than among healthy donors. Because cDNA was sequenced instead of genomic DNA, highly expressing activated cells could be over-represented, though the groups showed no difference in activation or CD3 levels.

From each donor, a single peripheral blood sample of about 116 mL on average was drawn into heparinised tubes. Using a panel that included CD45RO, CCR7, CD25, CD127, CD95 and CD27, naive, central memory, regulatory and stem cell-like memory CD4+ T cells were sorted on a BD FACSAria II. Every sorted population had a purity above 95%. PBMCs were isolated right away by Lymphoprep density gradient centrifugation and were stained directly, without culture. So that batch effects would be minimized, each experiment stained and sorted samples in pairs, pairing one healthy donor with one patient. This clone was found a few times. The clone's antigen remains unknown. No much larger clone is present one base from it, and per-base qualities are unavailable. Spanning cysteine to phenylalanine, the CDR3 consists of 15 amino acids. This entry keeps only the CDR3 DNA: 45 bases, framed from base 1. The V end loses 0 bases and the J end loses 4 bases, and a stretch of 14 bases separates them. According to the germline V gene, CDR1 reads SGDLS and CDR2 reads YYNGEE.

The entire amount of isolated RNA was reverse transcribed using the High Capacity cDNA Reverse Transcription Kit, so the sequenced TCRB transcripts were expressed ones. Naive, central memory and regulatory T cell samples underwent deep immunoSEQ sequencing, averaging roughly 3.4 million total reads per sample. Sorted cells were lysed in RLT buffer and RNA was extracted with DNase-treated RNeasy Micro or Mini kits, depending on cell number. To prevent cross-contamination, every cell subset was processed on its own, while patient and healthy donor samples were processed together. The immunoSEQ multiplex PCR was used to amplify TCRB sequences from cDNA, yielding 87-bp fragments that span the CDR3 region. The amplicons were sequenced using the Illumina HiSeq platform. The authors' pipeline ran thus. PCR bias was corrected computationally using synthetic template baselines, and reads within Hamming distance 2 were collapsed, with unmergeable singletons discarded. Reads were aligned against IMGT so that V, D and J genes, CDR3 length and insertions or deletions at six rearrangement sites could be assigned. Within each subset, clonotype counts were normalized to sorted cell number, and only after that were true diversity and Gini coefficients computed with the tcR R package. The overlap coefficient, calculated on TCRB nucleotide sequences, was used to measure repertoire sharing. Out-of-frame TCRB sequences from naive cells were analyzed as a proxy for the pre-selection repertoire. TCRdb limited this immuneACCESS table to in-frame rearrangements with V and J called. A share of clones is missing; checked studies link under half to unresolved V genes, and the rest is unexplained. V, J and clone size derive from that table, while D and trimming were established from the DNA sequence. For this sample the table gives a few hundred thousand clones, of which 20% to 25% were detected only once. Around 0.011% of the sample comes from the top ten.

The rearranged segments are TRBV9 and TRBJ2-7; a tentative D match to TRBD2 spans 6 bases. This receptor was obtained from a woman aged 25 to 39 with type 1 diabetes. The sequenced material came from naive CD4+ T cells from blood. In the paper's terms, the cell subset or site label means: true naive CD4+ T cells. CDR3 loop: CASSVGSGEWYEQYF. Read as DNA, the sequence is TGTGCCAGCAGCGTAGGGTCGGGAGAATGGTACGAGCAGTACTTC.